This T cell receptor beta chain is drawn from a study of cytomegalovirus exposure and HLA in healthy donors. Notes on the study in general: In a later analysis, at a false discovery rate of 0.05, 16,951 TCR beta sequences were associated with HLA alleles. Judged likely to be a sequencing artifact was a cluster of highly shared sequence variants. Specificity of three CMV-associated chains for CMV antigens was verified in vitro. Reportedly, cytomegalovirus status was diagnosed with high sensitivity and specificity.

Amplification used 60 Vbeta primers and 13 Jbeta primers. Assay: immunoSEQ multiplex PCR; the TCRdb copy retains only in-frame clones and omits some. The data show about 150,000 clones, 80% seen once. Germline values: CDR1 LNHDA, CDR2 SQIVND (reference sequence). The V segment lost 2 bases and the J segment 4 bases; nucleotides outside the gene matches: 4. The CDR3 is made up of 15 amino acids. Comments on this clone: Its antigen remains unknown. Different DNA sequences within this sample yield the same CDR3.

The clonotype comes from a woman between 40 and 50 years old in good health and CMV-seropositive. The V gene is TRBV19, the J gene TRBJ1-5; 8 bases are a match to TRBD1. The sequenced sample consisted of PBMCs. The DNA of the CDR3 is TGTGCCAGTAGTATATCACAGGGGGGTAATCAGCCCCAGCATTTT. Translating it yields CASSISQGGNQPQHF.